This record looks at one T cell receptor (beta chain) sequence and its context. Data came from immunoSEQ multiplex PCR; TCRdb stores just in-frame clones and leaves some out. The table records about 94,000 clones, around nine tenths of them present only once. V lost 4 bases and J 0 bases, leaving 15 bases between the germline ends. The CDR3 is made up of 16 amino acids. Germline CDR1 reads MNHEY; CDR2 reads SVGAGI. The data derive from a study of control samples from healthy donors and cancer patients. The V and J genes are TRBV6-5 and TRBJ1-1, with D unclear. Sequencing was performed on blood. The TCR originated in a woman between 18 and 29 years old in good health. CDR3 protein: CASSSSSFVLNTEAFF. CDR3 DNA sequence: TGTGCCAGCAGTTCCTCATCCTTTGTCCTGAACACTGAAGCTTTCTTT.